This T cell receptor beta chain comes out of a study of liver allograft versus peripheral blood T cells (dated by TCRdb to about 2020). Describing the broader study: T cell receptor repertoires present within transplanted livers were compared with repertoires in the peripheral blood of liver transplant recipients.

Concerning this clonotype itself: Its antigen remains unidentified. It has no much larger one-base neighbor in the sample; base qualities were not kept.

V is pruned by 5 bases and J by 3 bases, leaving 10 bases of the junction without a gene match. CDR1 and CDR2 are read off the germline V gene (reference sequence) as LGHDT and YNNKEL. From the cysteine through the phenylalanine, the CDR3 covers 17 amino acids. Here the CDR3 DNA is all that survives: 51 bases in frame from base 1. The paper as a whole reports these results and caveats: T cell receptor repertoires inside liver allografts were reported to be different from the repertoires detected in peripheral blood.

Sequencing took place on an Illumina MiSeq. In TCRdb, the public reads were trimmed at Q25 with fastp and aligned with MiXCR, with productive beta chains retained. Rows with one shared CDR3 protein collapse into an entry with the most common genes and DNA. Across this sample there are some 1,100 distinct CDR3 sequences, with roughly 19% seen only once. The ten largest clones capture 70% to 85% of the sample. The chain was built from TRBV3-1 and TRBJ2-7, with 13 bases in between that match TRBD2. The TCR sequence derives from a human patient who had a liver transplant. Following transplantation, T cells from the graft donor may be among those present. The CDR3 protein is CASSSRTSGSGLYEQYF. The nucleotide sequence is given as TGTGCCAGCAGCTCACGGACTAGCGGGAGCGGTCTCTACGAGCAGTACTTC.